The clone carrying this T cell receptor beta chain was counted a single time. This specimen comes from a study of PD-L1 blockade in urothelial cancer. Study-level background: Typically, measured as a median, blood samples had 130,000 to 150,000 T cells.

CDR1 is SGHAT and CDR2 is FQNNGV in the germline V gene. Trimming cost V 5 bases and J 10 bases, with 12 bases left between them. The CDR3 covers 12 residues. Spiked synthetic TCR analogs estimated absolute template abundance per PCR. Generated by immunoSEQ multiplex PCR, the TCRdb table keeps only in-frame clones and is missing some. The data show some 48,000 clones, about four fifths seen once. As to time point: peripheral blood 6 weeks after treatment start. Sequencing used PBMCs, obtained around atezolizumab (anti-PD-L1) treatment. The genes are TRBV11-2 and TRBJ2-1, with a tentative D call TRBD2 (6 bases). The TCR comes from a man between 65 and 80 years old with urothelial cancer. CDR3 coding DNA: TGTGCCAGCAGCCCGGTACGGGGGGAGCAGTTCTTC. It specifies CASSPVRGEQFF.